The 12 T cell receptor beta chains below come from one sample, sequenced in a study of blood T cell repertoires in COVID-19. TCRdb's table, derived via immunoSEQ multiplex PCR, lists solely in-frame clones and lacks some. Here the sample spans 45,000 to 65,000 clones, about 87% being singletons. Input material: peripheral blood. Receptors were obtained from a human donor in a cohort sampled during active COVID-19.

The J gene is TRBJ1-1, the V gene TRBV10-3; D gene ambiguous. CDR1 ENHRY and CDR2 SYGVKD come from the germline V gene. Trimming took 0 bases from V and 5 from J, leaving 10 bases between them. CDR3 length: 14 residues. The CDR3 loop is CAISESPGETEAFF. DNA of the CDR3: TGTGCCATCAGTGAGTCGCCGGGTGAGACTGAAGCTTTCTTT.

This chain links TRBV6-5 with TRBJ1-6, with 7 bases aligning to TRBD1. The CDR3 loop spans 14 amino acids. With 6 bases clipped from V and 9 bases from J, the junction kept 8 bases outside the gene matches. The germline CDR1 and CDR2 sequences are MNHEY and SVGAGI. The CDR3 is CASRYTGDASPLHF. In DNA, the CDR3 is TGTGCCAGCAGATACACAGGGGACGCTTCACCCCTCCACTTT.

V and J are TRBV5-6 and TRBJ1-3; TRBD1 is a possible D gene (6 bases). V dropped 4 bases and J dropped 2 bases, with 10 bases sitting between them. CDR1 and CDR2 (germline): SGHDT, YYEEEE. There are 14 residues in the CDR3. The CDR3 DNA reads TGTGCCAGCAGCCCACGACAGGCTGGAAACACCATATATTTT. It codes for CASSPRQAGNTIYF.

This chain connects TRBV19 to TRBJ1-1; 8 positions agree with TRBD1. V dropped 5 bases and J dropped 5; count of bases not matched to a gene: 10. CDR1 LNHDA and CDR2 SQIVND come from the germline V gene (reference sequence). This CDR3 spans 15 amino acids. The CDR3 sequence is CASSPWTGRTTEAFF. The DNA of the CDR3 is TGTGCCAGTAGTCCATGGACAGGGAGGACGACTGAAGCTTTCTTT.

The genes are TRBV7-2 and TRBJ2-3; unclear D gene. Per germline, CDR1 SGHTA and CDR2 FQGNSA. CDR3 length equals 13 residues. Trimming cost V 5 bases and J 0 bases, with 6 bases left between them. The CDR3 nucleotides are TGTGCCAGCAGCCTGGCAAGCACAGATACGCAGTATTTT. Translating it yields CASSLASTDTQYF.

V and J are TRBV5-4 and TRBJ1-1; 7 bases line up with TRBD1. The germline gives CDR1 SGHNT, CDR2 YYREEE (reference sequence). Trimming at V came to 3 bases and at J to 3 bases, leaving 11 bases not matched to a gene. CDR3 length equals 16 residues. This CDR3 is CASSSNKDRLDTEAFF. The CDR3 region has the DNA TGTGCCAGCAGCTCAAACAAGGACAGGTTGGACACTGAAGCTTTCTTT.

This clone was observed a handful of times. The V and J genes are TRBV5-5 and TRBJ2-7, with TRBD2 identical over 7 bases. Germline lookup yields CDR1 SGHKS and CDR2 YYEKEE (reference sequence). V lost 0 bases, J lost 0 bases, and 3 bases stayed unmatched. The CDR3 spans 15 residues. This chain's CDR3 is CASSLAASGSYEQYF. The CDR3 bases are TGTGCCAGCAGCTTGGCGGCTAGCGGCTCCTACGAGCAGTACTTC.

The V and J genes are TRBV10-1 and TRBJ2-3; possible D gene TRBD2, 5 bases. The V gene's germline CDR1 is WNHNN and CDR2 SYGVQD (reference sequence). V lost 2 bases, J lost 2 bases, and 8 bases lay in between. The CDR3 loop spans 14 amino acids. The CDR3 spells CASSERGDTDTQYF. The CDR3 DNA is TGCGCCAGCAGTGAGCGGGGAGACACAGATACGCAGTATTTT.

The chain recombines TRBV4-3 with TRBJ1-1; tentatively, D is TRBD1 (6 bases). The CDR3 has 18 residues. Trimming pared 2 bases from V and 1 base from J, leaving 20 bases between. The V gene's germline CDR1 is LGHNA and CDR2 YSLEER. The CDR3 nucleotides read TGCGCCAGCAGCCAATTAAACCGGGACAAGAAACAGAACACTGAAGCTTTCTTT. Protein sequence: CASSQLNRDKKQNTEAFF.

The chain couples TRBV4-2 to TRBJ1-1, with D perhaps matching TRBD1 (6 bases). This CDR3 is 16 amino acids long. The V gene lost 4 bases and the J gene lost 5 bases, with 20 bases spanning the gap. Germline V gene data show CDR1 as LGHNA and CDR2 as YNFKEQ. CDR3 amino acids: CASSPREGGSRTEAFF. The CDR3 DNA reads TGTGCCAGCAGCCCACGGGAGGGGGGAAGTAGGACTGAAGCTTTCTTT.

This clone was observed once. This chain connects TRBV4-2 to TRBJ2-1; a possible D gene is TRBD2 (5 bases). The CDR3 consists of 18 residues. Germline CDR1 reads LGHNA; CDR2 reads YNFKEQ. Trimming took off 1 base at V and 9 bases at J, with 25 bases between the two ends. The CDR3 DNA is TGTGCCAGCAGCCAAGTCCTTCACCGCGGGTTGGTCTCGAGTGAGCAGTTCTTC. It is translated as CASSQVLHRGLVSSEQFF.

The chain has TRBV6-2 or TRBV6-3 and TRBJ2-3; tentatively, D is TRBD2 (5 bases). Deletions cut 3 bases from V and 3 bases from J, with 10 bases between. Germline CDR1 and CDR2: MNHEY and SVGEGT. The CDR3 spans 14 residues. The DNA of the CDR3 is TGTGCCAGCAGTTATAACGGCGGGACAGATACGCAGTATTTT. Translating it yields CASSYNGGTDTQYF.